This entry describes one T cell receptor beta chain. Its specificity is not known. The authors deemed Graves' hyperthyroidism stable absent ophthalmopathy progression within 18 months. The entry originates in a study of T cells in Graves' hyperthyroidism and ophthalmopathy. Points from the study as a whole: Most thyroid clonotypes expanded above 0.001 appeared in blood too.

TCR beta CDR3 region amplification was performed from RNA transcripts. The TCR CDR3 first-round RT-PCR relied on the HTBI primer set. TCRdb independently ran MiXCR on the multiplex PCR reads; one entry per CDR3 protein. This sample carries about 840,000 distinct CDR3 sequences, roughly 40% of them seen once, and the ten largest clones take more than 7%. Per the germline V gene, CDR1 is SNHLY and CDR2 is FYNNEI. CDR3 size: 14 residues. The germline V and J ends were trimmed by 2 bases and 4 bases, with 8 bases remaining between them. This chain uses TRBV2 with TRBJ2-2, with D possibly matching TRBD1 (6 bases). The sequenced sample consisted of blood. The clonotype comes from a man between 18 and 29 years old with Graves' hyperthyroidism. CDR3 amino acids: CASSESGVTGELFF. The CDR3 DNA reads TGTGCCAGCAGTGAATCAGGGGTCACCGGGGAGCTGTTTTTT.